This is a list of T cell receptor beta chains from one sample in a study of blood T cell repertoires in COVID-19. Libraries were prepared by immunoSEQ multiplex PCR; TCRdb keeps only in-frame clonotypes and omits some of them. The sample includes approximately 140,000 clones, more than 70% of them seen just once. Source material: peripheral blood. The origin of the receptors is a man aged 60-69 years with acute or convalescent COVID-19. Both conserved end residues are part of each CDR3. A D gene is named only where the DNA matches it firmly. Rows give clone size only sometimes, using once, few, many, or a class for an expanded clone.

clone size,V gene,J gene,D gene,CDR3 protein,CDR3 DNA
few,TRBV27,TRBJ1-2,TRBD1,CASSFDRAGYTF,TGTGCCAGCAGTTTCGACAGGGCTGGCTACACCTTC
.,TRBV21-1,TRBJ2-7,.,CASSLEQYF,TGTGCCAGCTCCCTCGAGCAGTACTTC
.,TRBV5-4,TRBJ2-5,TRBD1,CASSSRDSQETQYF,TGTGCCAGCAGCTCCCGGGACAGCCAAGAGACCCAGTACTTC
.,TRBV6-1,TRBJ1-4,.,CASSELRDIATNEKLFF,TGTGCCAGCAGTGAACTAAGGGACATCGCAACTAATGAAAAACTGTTTTTT
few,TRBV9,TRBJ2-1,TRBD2,CASSVGLAGGVNEQFF,TGTGCCAGCAGCGTAGGACTAGCGGGGGGCGTCAATGAGCAGTTCTTC
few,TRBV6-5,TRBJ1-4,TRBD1,CASRYDRVGEKLFF,TGTGCCAGCAGATACGACAGGGTGGGGGAAAAACTGTTTTTT
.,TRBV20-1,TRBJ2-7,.,CSASKVFPDKRLEQYF,TGCAGTGCTAGTAAGGTTTTCCCAGACAAAAGGCTCGAGCAGTACTTC
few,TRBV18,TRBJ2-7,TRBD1,CASSPTGASAYEQYF,TGTGCCAGCTCACCGACAGGGGCCTCGGCCTACGAGCAGTACTTC
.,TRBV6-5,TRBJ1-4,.,CASSLRDKRNEKLFF,TGTGCCAGCAGTCTCCGGGACAAGAGAAATGAAAAACTGTTTTTT
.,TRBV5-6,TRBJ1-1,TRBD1,CASKTGTGVWTEAFF,TGTGCCAGCAAAACCGGGACAGGGGTTTGGACTGAAGCTTTCTTT
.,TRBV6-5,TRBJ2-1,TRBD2,CASSYSAGGTYNEQFF,TGTGCCAGCAGTTACTCGGCGGGGGGGACCTACAATGAGCAGTTCTTC
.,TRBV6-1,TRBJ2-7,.,CASRSEGLSYEQYF,TGTGCCAGCAGATCGGAGGGTCTCTCCTACGAGCAGTACTTC
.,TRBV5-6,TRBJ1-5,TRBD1,CASSRDRGNQPQHF,TGTGCCAGCAGCAGGGACAGGGGCAATCAGCCCCAGCATTTT